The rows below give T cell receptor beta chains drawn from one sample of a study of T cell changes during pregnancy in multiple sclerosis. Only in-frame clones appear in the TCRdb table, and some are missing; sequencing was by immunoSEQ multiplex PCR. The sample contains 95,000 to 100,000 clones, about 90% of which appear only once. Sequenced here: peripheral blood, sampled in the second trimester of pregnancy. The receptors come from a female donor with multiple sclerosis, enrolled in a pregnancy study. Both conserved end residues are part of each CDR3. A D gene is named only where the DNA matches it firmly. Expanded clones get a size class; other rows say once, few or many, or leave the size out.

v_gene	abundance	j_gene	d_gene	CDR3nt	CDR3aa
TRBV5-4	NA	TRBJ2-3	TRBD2	TGTGCCAGCAGCCCAGGGACTAGCTATCATACAGATACGCAGTATTTT	CASSPGTSYHTDTQYF
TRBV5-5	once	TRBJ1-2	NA	TGTGCCAGCAGCCCCAGGGGCCAGGGGCCGGACCACTATGGCTACACCTTC	CASSPRGQGPDHYGYTF
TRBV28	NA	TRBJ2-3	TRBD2	TGTGCCAGCAGGGAAACGGGAGGGACCATACAGTATTTT	CASRETGGTIQYF
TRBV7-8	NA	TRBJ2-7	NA	TGTGCCAGCAGCTTAGTCGGCACAGGGAGCTCCTACGAGCAGTACTTC	CASSLVGTGSSYEQYF
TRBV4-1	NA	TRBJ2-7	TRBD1	TGCGCCAGCAGCCAGGATTGGACAGGGCCGGGCGAGCAGTACTTC	CASSQDWTGPGEQYF
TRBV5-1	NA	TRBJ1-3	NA	TGCGCCAGCAGCTTGTGGTCAGGGGGAAACACCATATATTTT	CASSLWSGGNTIYF
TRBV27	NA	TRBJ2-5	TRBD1	TGTGCCAGCAGGCCGGGACAGACCGAGACCCAGTACTTC	CASRPGQTETQYF
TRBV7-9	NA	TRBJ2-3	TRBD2	TGTGCCAGCAAGGGGGAGACTAGCGGCCATACGCAGTATTTT	CASKGETSGHTQYF
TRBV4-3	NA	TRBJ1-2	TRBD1	TGCGCCAGCAGCCCGGGACAGGGGCCTTTGGCCTATGGCTACACCTTC	CASSPGQGPLAYGYTF
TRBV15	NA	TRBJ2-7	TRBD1	TGTGCCACCGCTTTTAACAGGGGGCGGCACGGCTACGAGCAGTACTTC	CATAFNRGRHGYEQYF
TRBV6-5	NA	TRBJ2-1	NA	TGTGCCAGCAAACCCCTCCAGGTTCCTGAGCAGTTCTTC	CASKPLQVPEQFF
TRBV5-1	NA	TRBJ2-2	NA	TGCGCCAGCAGCTTACTGACAGCGAACACCGGGGAGCTGTTTTTT	CASSLLTANTGELFF
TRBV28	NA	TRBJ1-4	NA	TGTGCCAGCAGGTCCGGGGTCGGAGAAAAACTGTTTTTT	CASRSGVGEKLFF
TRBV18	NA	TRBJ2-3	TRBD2	TGTGCCAGCTCACCTAGCGGGAGCACAGATACGCAGTATTTT	CASSPSGSTDTQYF
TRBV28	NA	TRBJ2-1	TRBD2	TGTGCCAGCAGTTCCGGACTAGCTAGGGATGAGCAGTTCTTC	CASSSGLARDEQFF
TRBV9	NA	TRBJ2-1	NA	TGTGCCAGCAGTAGATTTGATGAGCAGTTCTTC	CASSRFDEQFF
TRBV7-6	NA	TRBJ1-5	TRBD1	TGTGCCAGCAGCCTGAGACAGGGCGGTCAGCCCCAGCATTTT	CASSLRQGGQPQHF
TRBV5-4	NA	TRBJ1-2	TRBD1	TGTGCCAGCAGCTTGTTGGACAGGCCGAACTATGGCTACACCTTC	CASSLLDRPNYGYTF
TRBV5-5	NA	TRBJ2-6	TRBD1	TGTGCCAGCAGCAAAGGACAGGGGGCGCTGGGATCTGGGGCCAACGTCCTGACTTTC	CASSKGQGALGSGANVLTF
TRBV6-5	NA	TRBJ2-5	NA	TGTGCCAGCAGTCCCACACAGGGTATAGGAGAGACCCAGTACTTC	CASSPTQGIGETQYF
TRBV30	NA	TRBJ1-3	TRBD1	TGTGCCTGGGAGACAGGGGGCTCTGGAAACACCATATATTTT	CAWETGGSGNTIYF
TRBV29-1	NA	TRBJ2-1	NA	TGCAGCGTTGAACAAAATGAGCAGTTCTTC	CSVEQNEQFF
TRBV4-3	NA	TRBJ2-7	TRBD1	TGCGCCAGCAGCCAAGGGACAGGCCCTACCTACGAGCAGTACTTC	CASSQGTGPTYEQYF
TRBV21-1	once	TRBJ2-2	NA	TGTGCCAGCAGCGCCGGGACTAGTCGTACCGGGGAGCTGTTTTTT	CASSAGTSRTGELFF
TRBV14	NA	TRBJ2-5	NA	TGTGCCAGCAGCCAAGACCTAGTGGAAGAGACCCAGTACTTC	CASSQDLVEETQYF
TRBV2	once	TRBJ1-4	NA	TGTGCCAGCAGTTTGTACAGGGTCGATGAAAAACTGTTTTTT	CASSLYRVDEKLFF
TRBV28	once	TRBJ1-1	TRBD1	TGTGCCAGCAGTGTACAGGGGGCCGGCACTGAAGCTTTCTTT	CASSVQGAGTEAFF
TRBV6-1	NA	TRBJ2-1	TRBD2	TGTGCCAGCAGTGACGGGACTAGCGGGAGGGCCGCTGAGCAGTTCTTC	CASSDGTSGRAAEQFF
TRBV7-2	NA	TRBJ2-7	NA	TGTGCCAGCAGCCGAGGGCTAAACTTCGAGCAGTACTTC	CASSRGLNFEQYF
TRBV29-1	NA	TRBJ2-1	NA	TGCAGCGTTGAACCCTCCGACAGGAGGATCTACAATGAGCAGTTCTTC	CSVEPSDRRIYNEQFF
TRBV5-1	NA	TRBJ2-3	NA	TGCGCCAGCAGCCCACTACCTAATAAAATCGCAGATACGCAGTATTTT	CASSPLPNKIADTQYF
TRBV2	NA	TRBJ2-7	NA	TGTGCCAGCAGTGAAGCGCTACAGCTCGAGCAGTACTTC	CASSEALQLEQYF
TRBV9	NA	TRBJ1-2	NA	TGTGCCAGCAGCGTAGGCAGGGGAGGGGGCTACACCTTC	CASSVGRGGGYTF
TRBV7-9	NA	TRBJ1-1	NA	TGTGCCAGCAGCTTAGCCCGGAACACTGAAGCTTTCTTT	CASSLARNTEAFF
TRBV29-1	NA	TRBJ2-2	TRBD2	TGCAGCGTTGAAGGGGGTAGCGGGGTTACCGCCGGGGAGCTGTTTTTT	CSVEGGSGVTAGELFF
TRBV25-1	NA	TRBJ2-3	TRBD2	TGTGCCAGCAGTGAAACTAGACTAGCGACGACCACAGATACGCAGTATTTT	CASSETRLATTTDTQYF
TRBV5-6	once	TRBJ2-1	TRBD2	TGTGCCAGCACCCCGGGATTAGCGGGAGGGTACAATGAGCAGTTCTTC	CASTPGLAGGYNEQFF
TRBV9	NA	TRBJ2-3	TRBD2	TGTGCCAGCAGCCCCGGTGGGGGTAGCGGGAGCGCAGATACGCAGTATTTT	CASSPGGGSGSADTQYF
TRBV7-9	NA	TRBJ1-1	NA	TGTGCCAGCAGCTTAGCTCGGGGAGTCACTGAAGCTTTCTTT	CASSLARGVTEAFF
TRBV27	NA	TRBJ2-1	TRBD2	TGTGCCAGCAGTTTGAGGACTAGCGGGAGGACCAGCTCCTACAATGAGCAGTTCTTC	CASSLRTSGRTSSYNEQFF